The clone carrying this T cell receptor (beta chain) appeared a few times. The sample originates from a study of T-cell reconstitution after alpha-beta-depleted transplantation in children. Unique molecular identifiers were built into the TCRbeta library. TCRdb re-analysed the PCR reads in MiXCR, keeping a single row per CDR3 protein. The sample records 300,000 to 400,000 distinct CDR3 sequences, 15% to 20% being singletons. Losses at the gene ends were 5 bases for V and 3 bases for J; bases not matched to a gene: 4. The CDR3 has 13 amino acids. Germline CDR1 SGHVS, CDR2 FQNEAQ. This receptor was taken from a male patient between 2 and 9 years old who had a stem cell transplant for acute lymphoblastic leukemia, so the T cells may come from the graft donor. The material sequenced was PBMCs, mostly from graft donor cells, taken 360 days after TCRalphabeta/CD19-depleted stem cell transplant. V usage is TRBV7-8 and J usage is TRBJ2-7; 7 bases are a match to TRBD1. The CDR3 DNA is TGTGCCAGCAGCGCTCGGACAGGCTACGAGCAGTACTTC. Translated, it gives CASSARTGYEQYF.